This T cell receptor beta chain was profiled in a study of T cells in Graves' hyperthyroidism and ophthalmopathy. In the study overall: Peripheral blood was taken when the disease was first diagnosed, before any treatment began.

A remark on this clonotype: What it recognizes is unknown.

RNA transcripts served as the template for amplifying TCR beta CDR3 regions. HTBI primers were the set used in a first-round RT-PCR of the TCR CDR3. A single record per CDR3 protein comes from TCRdb applying MiXCR to the multiplex PCR reads. This sample carries around 300,000 distinct CDR3 sequences, about 15% of them seen once, and the ten largest clones take over 25%. Regarding the study as a whole: In the blood, most expanded thyroid clonotypes above 0.001 appeared as well.

This CDR3 region has 16 residues. CDR1 and CDR2 (germline): MDHEN, SYDVKM. Trimming removed 3 bases from V and 4 bases from J; junction bases left unmatched: 10. Diagnoses were made from clinical symptoms, serum measures (thyroxine and TRAb), thyroid ultrasound and orbital computed tomography. Preceding any ophthalmopathy symptoms, the blood sample dates from first hyperthyroidism diagnosis. Material: blood. The rearrangement uses TRBV28 and TRBJ1-2; 8 bases align to TRBD1. The source of this sequence is a woman aged 45-65 years with Graves' hyperthyroidism that later progressed to Graves' ophthalmopathy. The CDR3 bases are TGTGCCAGCAGTTTTCCCCGGACAGGGACTGGCTATGGCTACACCTTC. Translation gives CASSFPRTGTGYGYTF.